The rows below give T cell receptor beta chains drawn from one sample of a study of T cell repertoires in cytomegalovirus infection. These TCRs are of unknown antigen specificity. One entry per CDR3 protein results from TCRdb running MiXCR on the reads. The sample carries 110,000 or so distinct CDR3 sequences, less than 30% recorded once. Sequencing used CD8+ T cells from cultured PBMCs, obtained from culture after CMV antigen stimulation. These receptors came from a human donor in good health (CMV status not recorded). Some clones in this sample may be carry-over from other donors' samples. Each CDR3 is given with its conserved first and last residue. The order of the fields is CDR3 length, J gene, clone size, D gene, V gene, CDR3 protein, CDR3 DNA. The D gene is left open where the match is weak. Where a row states a size, it is once, few, many or the class of an expanded clone; other rows omit it.

15,TRBJ2-3,-,-,TRBV7-6,CASSNAGGPTDTQYF,TGTGCCAGCAGCAATGCTGGGGGCCCGACAGATACGCAGTATTTT
16,TRBJ1-1,-,-,TRBV4-2,CASSTRGTIMNTEAFF,TGTGCCAGCAGCACGAGGGGTACGATCATGAACACTGAAGCTTTCTTT
13,TRBJ2-7,few,-,TRBV5-1,CASSLGHLYEQYF,TGCGCCAGCAGCTTGGGTCACCTCTACGAGCAGTACTTC
15,TRBJ2-3,-,-,TRBV7-9,CASSFPRTDTDTQYF,TGTGCCAGCAGCTTCCCTAGGACAGACACAGATACGCAGTATTTT
15,TRBJ2-5,-,-,TRBV9,CASSVDGGYQETQYF,TGTGCCAGCAGCGTAGATGGGGGGTACCAAGAGACCCAGTACTTC
15,TRBJ1-4,few,-,TRBV5-1,CASSLEAGNKEKLFF,TGCGCCAGCAGCTTGGAGGCAGGGAATAAAGAAAAACTGTTTTTT
15,TRBJ2-1,-,-,TRBV9,CASSVSGRDIDEQFF,TGTGCCAGCAGCGTATCCGGACGAGACATAGATGAGCAGTTCTTC
12,TRBJ2-1,-,-,TRBV5-1,CASSRTPHEQFF,TGCGCCAGCAGCCGGACTCCTCATGAGCAGTTCTTC
12,TRBJ2-7,once,-,TRBV29-1,CSVEASGYEQYF,TGCAGCGTTGAAGCATCCGGATACGAGCAGTACTTC
16,TRBJ2-7,few,-,TRBV10-3,CAISDPRVESPYEQYF,TGTGCCATCAGTGACCCGAGGGTAGAATCTCCTTACGAGCAGTACTTC
10,TRBJ2-2,few,-,TRBV12-3/TRBV12-4,CASSLGELFF,TGTGCCAGCAGTTTAGGGGAGCTGTTTTTT
15,TRBJ2-5,-,TRBD2,TRBV2,CASSEMAGGPETQYF,TGTGCCAGCAGTGAAATGGCGGGGGGGCCAGAGACCCAGTACTTC
16,TRBJ2-5,-,-,TRBV5-4,CASSPSRGGSSETQYF,TGTGCCAGCAGCCCCTCTAGGGGGGGTAGTTCAGAGACCCAGTACTTC
15,TRBJ1-5,-,-,TRBV2,CASGAGLGGNQPQHF,TGTGCCAGCGGGGCAGGGTTAGGGGGAAATCAGCCCCAGCATTTT
16,TRBJ2-1,many,-,TRBV7-9,CASSEPSNRRLHEQFF,TGTGCCAGCAGCGAGCCCTCCAACCGACGGCTCCATGAGCAGTTCTTC
15,TRBJ2-7,-,-,TRBV7-9,CASSLLDPSSYEQYF,TGTGCCAGCAGCTTACTAGACCCCTCCTCCTACGAGCAGTACTTC
14,TRBJ2-3,-,-,TRBV12-3/TRBV12-4,CASSLRGYTDTQYF,TGTGCCAGCAGTTTAAGGGGTTACACAGATACGCAGTATTTT
14,TRBJ1-5,few,TRBD1,TRBV6-6,CASRDRGGNQPQHF,TGTGCCAGCAGGGACAGGGGGGGGAATCAGCCCCAGCATTTT
17,TRBJ2-1,-,TRBD2,TRBV12-3/TRBV12-4,CASSPRTSGGLYNEQFF,TGTGCCAGCAGTCCCCGGACTAGCGGGGGGTTGTACAATGAGCAGTTCTTC
16,TRBJ2-7,many,-,TRBV7-6,CASSFGTGLDAYEQYF,TGTGCCAGCAGCTTTGGTACGGGTCTGGACGCCTACGAGCAGTACTTC
14,TRBJ1-1,many,TRBD1,TRBV5-1,CASSDGTGGGEAFF,TGCGCCAGCAGCGACGGGACAGGGGGCGGTGAAGCTTTCTTT
14,TRBJ1-5,few,-,TRBV19,CASNFGSFGQPQHF,TGTGCCAGTAACTTCGGGTCTTTCGGGCAGCCCCAGCATTTT
14,TRBJ2-3,-,-,TRBV7-8,CASSLTGYTDTQYF,TGTGCCAGCAGCTTAACCGGGTACACAGATACGCAGTATTTT
16,TRBJ2-3,-,TRBD1,TRBV20-1,CSAGTGEFSSTDTQYF,TGCAGTGCCGGGACAGGGGAATTCTCTAGCACAGATACGCAGTATTTT